These T cell receptor beta chains were read from a single sample in a study of beta chain features in type 1 diabetes. Produced via immunoSEQ multiplex PCR; TCRdb's table is partial and in-frame only. The sample comprises about 160,000 clones, 7.5% to 10% of which are singletons, and 0.55% to 0.75% rests with the top ten. The sample taken for sequencing was central memory CD4+ T cells from blood. The source is a man aged 18 to 30 in good health. CDR3s include the opening cysteine and the closing phenylalanine or tryptophan. The order of the fields is V gene, clone size, D gene, J gene, CDR3 DNA, CDR3 protein. A D gene is named only where the DNA matches it firmly. Size tells how often a clone was seen (once, few, many) or the class of an expanded clone, and some rows leave it out.

TRBV6-5	.	.	TRBJ1-2	TGTGCCAGCAGTTACGGACGTTCGGGGTTCGATGGCTACACCTTC	CASSYGRSGFDGYTF
TRBV9	few	.	TRBJ2-1	TGTGCCAGCAGCCTGGGGCTTTACAATGAGCAGTTCTTC	CASSLGLYNEQFF
TRBV5-4	.	.	TRBJ2-5	TGTGCCAGCAGCTTGGTTTTTCTAGATTCCGAGACCCAGTACTTC	CASSLVFLDSETQYF
TRBV7-3	few	.	TRBJ1-2	TGTGCCAGCAGCTTAGAAAGTCAGAACTATGGCTACACCTTC	CASSLESQNYGYTF
TRBV10-3	.	.	TRBJ2-7	TGTGCCATCAGTGAGTCGAATCTGGGGAGTTTCGAGCAGTACTTC	CAISESNLGSFEQYF
TRBV5-4	few	.	TRBJ1-1	TGTGCCAGCAGATTTTTTACAGGAGACACTGAAGCTTTCTTT	CASRFFTGDTEAFF
TRBV28	few	.	TRBJ1-5	TGTGCCAGCAGTTTTATCCCAGAGGGCAATCAGCCCCAGCATTTT	CASSFIPEGNQPQHF
TRBV6-6	.	.	TRBJ1-1	TGTGCCACGCGGGGGGCGGGAGCTGAAGCTTTCTTT	CATRGAGAEAFF
TRBV28	.	.	TRBJ2-6	TGTGCCAGCAGTTTGGGGGGTGGGGCCAACGTCCTGACTTTC	CASSLGGGANVLTF
TRBV28	.	.	TRBJ1-3	TGTGCCAGCTGGCCGAGAGGTGAAGGAAACACCATATATTTT	CASWPRGEGNTIYF
TRBV19	few	.	TRBJ1-1	TGTGCCAGTAGGCCACTAGGCGGGATGAACACTGAAGCTTTCTTT	CASRPLGGMNTEAFF
TRBV5-1	few	.	TRBJ1-1	TGCGCCAGCAGCTTGATGGCACGGAACACTGAAGCTTTCTTT	CASSLMARNTEAFF
TRBV29-1	many	TRBD1	TRBJ2-7	TGCAGCGTTGTCGGACAGGGCCACGAGCAGTACTTC	CSVVGQGHEQYF
TRBV21-1	few	.	TRBJ2-3	TGTGCCAGCAGCAATCCAGGAGCAAAGCTCTGCGGGAGTGGAACAGATACGCAGTATTTT	CASSNPGAKLCGSGTDTQYF
TRBV7-9	.	.	TRBJ2-3	TGTGCCAGCAGCTCCCCCCCAGGTCCAGATACGCAGTATTTT	CASSSPPGPDTQYF
TRBV18	few	TRBD1	TRBJ1-1	TGTGCCAGCTCACCTGGCGGACAGGGGGCCGGGAACACTGAAGCTTTCTTT	CASSPGGQGAGNTEAFF
TRBV6-5	few	.	TRBJ2-5	TGTGCCAGCAGTTACTCCCTTCGGGAGACCCAGTACTTC	CASSYSLRETQYF
TRBV2	.	TRBD1	TRBJ1-1	TGTGCCAGCAGGAAACAGGGGTGGGGCACTGAAGCTTTCTTT	CASRKQGWGTEAFF
TRBV11-2	many	TRBD2	TRBJ2-3	TGTGCCAGCAGCACCCGTAGCGGGAGCGATACGCAGTATTTT	CASSTRSGSDTQYF
TRBV9	few	.	TRBJ2-7	TGTGCCAGCAGCGTAGTACCAGGCTCCTACGAGCAGTACTTC	CASSVVPGSYEQYF
TRBV9	.	.	TRBJ2-7	TGTGCCAGCAGCCGAGGGGGGGATGGCGAGCAGTACTTC	CASSRGGDGEQYF
TRBV5-1	few	TRBD1	TRBJ2-5	TGCGCCAGCAGCTTGGCAGGTCAGGGGGCGGAGACCCAGTACTTC	CASSLAGQGAETQYF
TRBV4-3	few	TRBD1	TRBJ2-7	TGCGCCAGCAGTCATCCGGGACAGGCTCGCCACGAGCAGTACTTC	CASSHPGQARHEQYF
TRBV9	.	.	TRBJ2-2	TGTGCCAGCAGCGACGCATCCGGGACTCACACCGGGGAGCTGTTTTTT	CASSDASGTHTGELFF
TRBV28	many	.	TRBJ2-6	TGTGCCAGCCGAGGAGGAGTCATTTATGGGGCCAACGTCCTGACTTTC	CASRGGVIYGANVLTF
TRBV19	few	.	TRBJ2-3	TGTGCCAGTACCGTCGGGACTCCCCATACGCAGTATTTT	CASTVGTPHTQYF
TRBV7-2	few	.	TRBJ2-2	TGTGCCAGCAGCTTAGAACGTCAGGCGGGGAACACCGGGGAGCTGTTTTTT	CASSLERQAGNTGELFF
TRBV5-1	few	TRBD2	TRBJ2-2	TGCGCCAGCAGCGTCGGGACTAGCGGGACCGGGGAGCTGTTTTTT	CASSVGTSGTGELFF
TRBV4-2	.	.	TRBJ1-5	TGTGCCAGCAGCCAAGTGACAGATGATCAGCCCCAGCATTTT	CASSQVTDDQPQHF
TRBV5-1	.	TRBD1	TRBJ1-1	TGCGCCAGCAGCCCCCGGGACAGGGGGCTTTCGGCTTTCTTT	CASSPRDRGLSAFF
TRBV9	.	TRBD2	TRBJ2-3	TGTGCCAGCAGCGTAGGCGGGGGAGATACGCAGTATTTT	CASSVGGGDTQYF
TRBV28	.	.	TRBJ1-2	TGTGCCAGCATGCTACAGGGAATGGATGGCTACACCTTC	CASMLQGMDGYTF
TRBV30	few	.	TRBJ1-6	TGTGCCTGGAGCCGAGAGGGTAATTCACCCCTCCACTTT	CAWSREGNSPLHF
TRBV28	.	.	TRBJ1-5	TGTGTCAGCGCACTACTCACCACAGGGACGGGACAGCCCCAGCATTTT	CVSALLTTGTGQPQHF
TRBV15	.	.	TRBJ2-5	TGTGCCACCAGCAGAGAGGGGGGCCAAGAGACCCAGTACTTC	CATSREGGQETQYF
TRBV5-1	few	TRBD1	TRBJ2-5	TGCGCCAGCAGCCCGCCCGGGACAGGGGTAGGGGAGACCCAGTACTTC	CASSPPGTGVGETQYF
TRBV11-2	few	TRBD2	TRBJ2-2	TGTGCCAGCAGCGCGGGACTAGCGGGGACCGGGGAGCTGTTTTTT	CASSAGLAGTGELFF
TRBV29-1	.	.	TRBJ1-6	TGCAGCGCCAGAGCCGGACACCTTGTGGATTCACCCCTCCACTTT	CSARAGHLVDSPLHF
TRBV30	.	TRBD1	TRBJ1-2	TGTGCCTGGAGTGTAAGCCCCTTGGGACAGGGGGTTGGCTACACCTTC	CAWSVSPLGQGVGYTF
TRBV5-1	.	.	TRBJ1-2	TGCGCCAGCAGCCTGCCAGGGGACAACTATGGCTACACCTTC	CASSLPGDNYGYTF
TRBV7-6	few	TRBD1	TRBJ2-2	TGTGCCAGCAGCCAACAGGGGGGCACCGGGGAGCTGTTTTTT	CASSQQGGTGELFF
TRBV7-9	few	TRBD1	TRBJ1-2	TGTGCCAGCAGCATCGGACAGGCTTATGGCTACACCTTC	CASSIGQAYGYTF
TRBV12-5	.	TRBD1	TRBJ2-1	TGTGCTAGTGGACCCGGGACAGGGCCCTACAATGAGCAGTTCTTC	CASGPGTGPYNEQFF
TRBV29-1	many	.	TRBJ2-7	TGCAGCGTTGTTGCGGGATTCTCCTACGAGCAGTACTTC	CSVVAGFSYEQYF
TRBV15	once	.	TRBJ2-7	TGTGCCACCAGCAGAGACAGGGTCGAGCAGTACTTC	CATSRDRVEQYF
TRBV6-4	few	TRBD1	TRBJ1-1	TGTGCCAGCAGTGACTCGGGGACAGGGAACACTGAAGCTTTCTTT	CASSDSGTGNTEAFF
TRBV5-4	.	.	TRBJ2-5	TGTGCCAGCAGCTCCCTCAGGACCCAGTACTTC	CASSSLRTQYF
TRBV6-1	few	.	TRBJ1-2	TGTGCCAGCAGTGACGGCAGGGGTTATGGCTACACCTTC	CASSDGRGYGYTF
TRBV28	.	.	TRBJ1-4	TGTGCCAGCAGTCGACAGTATAATGAAAAACTGTTTTTT	CASSRQYNEKLFF
TRBV25-1	few	TRBD1	TRBJ2-5	TGTGCCAGCAGTGGGACAGGCTCCCAAGAGACCCAGTACTTC	CASSGTGSQETQYF
TRBV7-2	.	TRBD2	TRBJ2-5	TGTGCCAGCAGCTTAGGAGCGCTAGCGGGAGAAGGGACCCAGTACTTC	CASSLGALAGEGTQYF
TRBV7-8	.	.	TRBJ2-7	TGTGCCAGCAGCCCCCGGGACACGAGGACATCCTACGAGCAGTACTTC	CASSPRDTRTSYEQYF
TRBV9	few	TRBD2	TRBJ2-3	TGTGCCAGCAGCGAGACTCTAGCGGGAGGGGGAGATACGCAGTATTTT	CASSETLAGGGDTQYF
TRBV5-1	.	.	TRBJ2-6	TGCGCCAGCACCTTCTCCAGGCCATCTGGGGCCAACGTCCTGACTTTC	CASTFSRPSGANVLTF
TRBV27	few	.	TRBJ1-2	TGTGCCAGCAGTCCGATACAGGTCGGCTATGGCTACACCTTC	CASSPIQVGYGYTF
TRBV7-3	few	TRBD1	TRBJ2-4	TGTGCCAGCAGCTTGGGACAGCAAAACATTCAGTACTTC	CASSLGQQNIQYF
TRBV23-1	few	TRBD1	TRBJ2-3	TGCGCCAGCAGTCAATCCATCCCCCTGAGGGGACAGGGCGGGACAGATACGCAGTATTTT	CASSQSIPLRGQGGTDTQYF